This T cell receptor beta chain was recovered during a study of siplizumab effects on memory and regulatory T cells (dated by TCRdb to about 2019). General notes on the study: The study looked at the effect of siplizumab, an anti-CD2 antibody, on alloreactive T-cell subsets in allogeneic mixed lymphocyte reactions made from human PBMCs. Overall results and qualifications from the work: The cumulative frequency of alloreactive sequences traceable to unstimulated CD4+ memory T cells was significantly reduced by siplizumab. Unstimulated naive T cells appeared to be more diverse than memory T cells, and naive cells seemed to make a substantial contribution to the alloresponse. About 75-97% of proliferating CD4+ or CD8+ clones could not be given a naive or memory phenotype. Among mappable alloreactive CD4+ clones, an average Treg-derived fraction of 68.8% was observed with siplizumab, compared with less than 35% in control reactions. Sequences below about 10^-5 frequency were poorly captured, so only a minor fraction of alloreactive clones could be mapped to unstimulated subsets. The suppressive function of proliferating Tregs from siplizumab cultures was not functionally confirmed.

Libraries were built with the immunoSEQ multiplex PCR assay. Roughly 100,000 TCR templates per sample were assayed by the deep sequencing platform. Genomic DNA extracted from sorted T cells was used for TCRbeta CDR3 sequencing. In the source study's methods: The R programming language was used for clonal analysis of TCRbeta CDR3 data. Unstimulated samples were compared with post-reaction CFSE-low samples to define alloreactive CD4+ and CD8+ clones. Alloreactive CD4+ clones were assigned to regulatory or non-regulatory origin by matching sequences to sorted unstimulated Treg and non-Treg repertoires. Here the immuneACCESS table is served through TCRdb, limited to in-frame sequences with V and J called. Missing clones are a known gap in these copies; in checked studies unresolved V genes cover under half, and the rest lacks a known reason. V and J calls plus clone size are reproduced from that table; the DNA served to infer D and trimming. A total of 50,000 or so clones appear in this sample, 80% to 95% of them only once. The ten largest make up roughly two fifths of the sample.

Its CDR3 holds 12 amino acids, cysteine through phenylalanine. CDR3 DNA only is kept here, 36 bases in frame from base 1. The V end loses 3 bases and the J end loses 11 bases, and a stretch of 13 bases separates them. The germline V gene gives CDR1 as SNHLY and CDR2 as FYNNEI. As for this clone: Its binding antigen is unknown. No base quality values were provided; no much bigger clone lies one nucleotide off.

Sorted unstimulated T cells, along with proliferating T cells recovered from mixed lymphocyte reactions, underwent TCRbeta CDR3 sequencing. Fresh whole blood from nine to eleven HLA-typed healthy donors served as the source for isolating PBMCs. The TCR originated in a human donor in good health. Sequencing was carried out using CD8+ T cells sorted from blood. The chain joins TRBV2 to TRBJ1-1; a tentative D match to TRBD1 spans 5 bases. The sequenced DNA is TGTGCCAGCAGTGAGGGAGGGGTTGAGGCTTTCTTT. Translated, it gives CASSEGGVEAFF.